The clone carrying this TCR beta chain was seen more than once but under ten times. The record originates from a study of identical twins. One entry per CDR3 protein results from TCRdb running MiXCR on the 5' RACE reads. The sample lists 510,000 or so distinct CDR3 sequences, about 16% occurring once. The CDR3 sequence is 13 residues long. Germline CDR1 reads DFQATT; CDR2 reads SNEGSKA (reference sequence). The V gene lost 4 bases and the J gene lost 4 bases, with 8 bases spanning the gap. These sequences were also reported in another study, on yellow fever vaccine responses in identical twins.

Sequenced material: CD4+ T cells sorted from blood. The rearrangement links TRBV20-1 to TRBJ2-6, with D unclear. This receptor was identified in a young woman in good health. CDR3 nucleotide sequence: TGCAGTGCTACCTTGGCAGGGGCCAACGTCCTGACTTTC. Amino acids: CSATLAGANVLTF.